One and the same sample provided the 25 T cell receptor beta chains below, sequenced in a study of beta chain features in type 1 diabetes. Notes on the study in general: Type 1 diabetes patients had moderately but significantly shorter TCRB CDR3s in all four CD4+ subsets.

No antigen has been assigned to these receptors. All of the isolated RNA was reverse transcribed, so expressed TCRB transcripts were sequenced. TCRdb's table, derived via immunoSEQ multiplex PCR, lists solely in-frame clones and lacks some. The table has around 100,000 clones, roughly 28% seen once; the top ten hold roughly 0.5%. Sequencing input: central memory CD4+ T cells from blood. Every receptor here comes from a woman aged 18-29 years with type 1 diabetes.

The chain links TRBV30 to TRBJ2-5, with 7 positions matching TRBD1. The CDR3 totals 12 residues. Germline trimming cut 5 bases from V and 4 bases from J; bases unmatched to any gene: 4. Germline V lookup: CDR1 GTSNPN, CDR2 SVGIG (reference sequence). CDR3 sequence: CAWGAGGETQYF. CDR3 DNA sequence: TGTGCCTGGGGGGCAGGGGGAGAGACCCAGTACTTC.

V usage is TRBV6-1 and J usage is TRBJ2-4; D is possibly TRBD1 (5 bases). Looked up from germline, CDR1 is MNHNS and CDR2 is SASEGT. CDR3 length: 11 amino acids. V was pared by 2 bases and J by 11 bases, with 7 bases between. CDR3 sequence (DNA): TGTGCCAGCAGTGAACAGGGTTTTCAGTACTTC. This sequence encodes CASSEQGFQYF.

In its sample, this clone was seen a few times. The chain's CDR3 is CASSHSTGGEQYF. CDR3 coding DNA: TGTGCCAGCAGCCATTCCACAGGGGGCGAGCAGTACTTC. The chain carries TRBV7-2 and TRBJ2-7; TRBD1 matches at 8 bases. Germline lookup yields CDR1 SGHTA and CDR2 FQGNSA. V was pared by 5 bases and J by 6 bases, with 6 bases of the junction left unmatched. The CDR3 totals 13 residues.

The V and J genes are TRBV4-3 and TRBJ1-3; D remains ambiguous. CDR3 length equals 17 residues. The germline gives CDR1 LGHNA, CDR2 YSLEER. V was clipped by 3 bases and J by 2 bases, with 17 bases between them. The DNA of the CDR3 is TGCGCCAGCAGCCAGTCCGGGAGTCGGAAAACTGGAAACACCATATATTTT. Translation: CASSQSGSRKTGNTIYF.

The CDR3 sequence: CATRQADQETQYF. The CDR3, as DNA: TGTGCCACTAGGCAAGCGGACCAAGAGACCCAGTACTTC. The chain joins TRBV19 to TRBJ2-5; D perhaps matches TRBD2 (5 bases). From germline, CDR1 is LNHDA and CDR2 SQIVND (reference sequence). V dropped 10 bases and J dropped 0 bases, with 12 bases sitting between them. The CDR3 is 13 amino acids.

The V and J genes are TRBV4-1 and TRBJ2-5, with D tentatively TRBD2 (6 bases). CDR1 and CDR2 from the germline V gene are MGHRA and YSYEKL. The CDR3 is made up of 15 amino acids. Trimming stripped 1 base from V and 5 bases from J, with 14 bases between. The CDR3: CASSQGPGRGETQYF. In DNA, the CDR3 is TGCGCCAGCAGCCAAGGACCGGGACGGGGGGAGACCCAGTACTTC.

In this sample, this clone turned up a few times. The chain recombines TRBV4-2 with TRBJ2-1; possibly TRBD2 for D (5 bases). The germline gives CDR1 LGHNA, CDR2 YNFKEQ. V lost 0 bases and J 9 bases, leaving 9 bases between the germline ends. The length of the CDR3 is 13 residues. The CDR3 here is CASSQDPGSEQFF. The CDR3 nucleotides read TGTGCCAGCAGCCAAGACCCGGGGAGTGAGCAGTTCTTC.

Written as DNA, the CDR3 is TGTGCCAGTAGTATGGCGGGAAGAGATACGCAGTATTTT. Residues: CASSMAGRDTQYF. The chain uses TRBV19 and TRBJ2-3, with D tentatively TRBD2 (6 bases). The CDR3 spans 13 residues. V shed 3 bases and J shed 5 bases, with 9 bases lying between them. Germline lookup yields CDR1 LNHDA and CDR2 SQIVND (reference sequence).

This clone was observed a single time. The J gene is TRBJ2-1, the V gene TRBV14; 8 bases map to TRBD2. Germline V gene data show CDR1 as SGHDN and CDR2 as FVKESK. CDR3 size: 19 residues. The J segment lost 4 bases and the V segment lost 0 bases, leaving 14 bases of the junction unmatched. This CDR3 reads CASSQEGLTSVPAYNEQFF. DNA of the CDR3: TGTGCCAGCAGCCAAGAGGGTCTGACTAGCGTCCCAGCGTACAATGAGCAGTTCTTC.

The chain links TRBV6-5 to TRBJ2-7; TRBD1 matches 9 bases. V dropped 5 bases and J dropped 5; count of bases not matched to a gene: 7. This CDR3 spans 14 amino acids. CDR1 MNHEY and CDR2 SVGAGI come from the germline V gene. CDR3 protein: CASSQWGQGNEQYF. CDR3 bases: TGTGCCAGCAGTCAATGGGGACAGGGAAACGAGCAGTACTTC.

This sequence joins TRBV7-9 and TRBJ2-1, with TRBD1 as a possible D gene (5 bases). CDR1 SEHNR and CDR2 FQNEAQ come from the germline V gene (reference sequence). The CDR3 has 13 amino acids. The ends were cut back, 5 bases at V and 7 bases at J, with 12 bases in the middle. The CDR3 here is CASSVDSQNEQFF. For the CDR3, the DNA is TGTGCCAGCAGCGTTGACAGCCAAAATGAGCAGTTCTTC.

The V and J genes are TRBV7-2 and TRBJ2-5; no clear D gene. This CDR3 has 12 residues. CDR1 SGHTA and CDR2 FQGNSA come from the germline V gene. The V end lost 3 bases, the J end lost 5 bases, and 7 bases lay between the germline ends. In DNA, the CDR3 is TGTGCCAGCAGCTTTTTAGAGGAGACCCAGTACTTC. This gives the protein CASSFLEETQYF.

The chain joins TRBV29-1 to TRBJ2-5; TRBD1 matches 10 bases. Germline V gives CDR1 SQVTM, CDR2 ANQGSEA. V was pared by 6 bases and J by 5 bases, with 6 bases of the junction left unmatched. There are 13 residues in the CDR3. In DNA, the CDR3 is TGCAGCGTACGACAGGGGGCAGGGGAGACCCAGTACTTC. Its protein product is CSVRQGAGETQYF.

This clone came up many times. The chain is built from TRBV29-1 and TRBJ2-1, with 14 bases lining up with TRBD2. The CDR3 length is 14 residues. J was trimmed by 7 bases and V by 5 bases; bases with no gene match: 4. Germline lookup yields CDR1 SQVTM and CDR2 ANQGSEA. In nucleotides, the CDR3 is TGCAGCGTTTATAGGACTAGCGGGAGGAATGAGCAGTTCTTC. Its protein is CSVYRTSGRNEQFF.

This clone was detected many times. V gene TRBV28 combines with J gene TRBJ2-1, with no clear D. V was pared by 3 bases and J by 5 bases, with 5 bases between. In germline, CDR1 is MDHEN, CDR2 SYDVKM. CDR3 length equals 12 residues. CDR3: CASSFRDNEQFF. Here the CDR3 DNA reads TGTGCCAGCAGTTTCCGGGACAATGAGCAGTTCTTC.

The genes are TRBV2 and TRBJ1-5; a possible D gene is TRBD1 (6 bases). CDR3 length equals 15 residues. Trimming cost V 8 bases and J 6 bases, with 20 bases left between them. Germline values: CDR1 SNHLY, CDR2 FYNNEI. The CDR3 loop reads CASRADSGAGQPQHF. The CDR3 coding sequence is TGTGCCAGCCGCGCGGACAGTGGGGCCGGTCAGCCCCAGCATTTT.

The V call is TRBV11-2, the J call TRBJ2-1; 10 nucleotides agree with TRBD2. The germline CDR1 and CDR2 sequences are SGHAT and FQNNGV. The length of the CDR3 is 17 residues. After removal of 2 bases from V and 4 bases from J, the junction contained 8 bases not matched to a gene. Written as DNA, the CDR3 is TGTGCCAGCAGCTTATGGGCTAGCGGGAGTCGATACAATGAGCAGTTCTTC. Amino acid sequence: CASSLWASGSRYNEQFF.

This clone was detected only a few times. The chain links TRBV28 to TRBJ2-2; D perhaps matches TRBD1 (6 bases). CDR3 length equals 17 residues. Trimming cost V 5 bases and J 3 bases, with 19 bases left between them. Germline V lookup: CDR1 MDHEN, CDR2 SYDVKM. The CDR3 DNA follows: TGTGCCAGCAGTCGTCCTCAGGGGCGTGCGGACACCGGGGAGCTGTTTTTT. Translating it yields CASSRPQGRADTGELFF.

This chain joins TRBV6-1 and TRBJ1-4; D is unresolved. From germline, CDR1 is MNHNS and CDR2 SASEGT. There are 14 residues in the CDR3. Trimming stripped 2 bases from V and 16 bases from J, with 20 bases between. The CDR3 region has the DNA TGTGCCAGCAGTGAAAATAGGAGCCCCGAGAGATGGTTTTTT. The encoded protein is CASSENRSPERWFF.

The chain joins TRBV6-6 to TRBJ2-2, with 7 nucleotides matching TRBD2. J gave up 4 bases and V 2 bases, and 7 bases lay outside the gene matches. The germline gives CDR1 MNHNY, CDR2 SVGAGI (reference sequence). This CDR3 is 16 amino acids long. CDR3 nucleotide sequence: TGTGCCAGCAGTTACCCTCAAGGGACTACCACCGGGGAGCTGTTTTTT. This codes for CASSYPQGTTTGELFF.

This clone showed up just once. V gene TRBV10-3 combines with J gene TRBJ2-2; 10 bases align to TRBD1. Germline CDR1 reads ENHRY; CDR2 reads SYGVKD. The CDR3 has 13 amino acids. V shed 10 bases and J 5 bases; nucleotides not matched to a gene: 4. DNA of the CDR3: TGTGCCACAGGACAGGGGGGAACCGGGGAGCTGTTTTTT. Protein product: CATGQGGTGELFF.

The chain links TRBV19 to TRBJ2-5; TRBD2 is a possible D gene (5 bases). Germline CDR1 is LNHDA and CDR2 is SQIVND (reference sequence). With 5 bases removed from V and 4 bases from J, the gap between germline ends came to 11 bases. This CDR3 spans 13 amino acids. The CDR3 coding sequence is TGTGCCAGTAGTCCCGGGGTGGCAGAGACCCAGTACTTC. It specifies CASSPGVAETQYF.

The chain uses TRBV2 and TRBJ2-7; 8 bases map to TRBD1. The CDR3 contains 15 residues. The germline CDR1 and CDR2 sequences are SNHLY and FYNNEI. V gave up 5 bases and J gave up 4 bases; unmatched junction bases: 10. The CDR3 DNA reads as TGTGCCAGCAGTCGGGACAGGCAACCCAATTACGAGCAGTACTTC. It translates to CASSRDRQPNYEQYF.

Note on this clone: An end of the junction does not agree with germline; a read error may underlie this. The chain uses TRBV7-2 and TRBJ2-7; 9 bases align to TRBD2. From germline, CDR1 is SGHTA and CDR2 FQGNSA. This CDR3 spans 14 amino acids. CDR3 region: CASSLEGGRAEEYF. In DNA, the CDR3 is TGTGCCAGCAGCTTAGAGGGCGGGAGGGCCGAGGAGTACTTC.

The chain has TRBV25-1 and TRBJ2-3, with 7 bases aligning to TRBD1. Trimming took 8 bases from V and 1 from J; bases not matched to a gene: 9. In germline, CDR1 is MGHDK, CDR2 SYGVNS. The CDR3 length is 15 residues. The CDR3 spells CASAYRGRGTDTQYF. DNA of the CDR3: TGTGCCAGCGCCTACAGGGGCCGGGGCACAGATACGCAGTATTTT.